This is a list of T cell receptor beta chains from one sample in a study of blood T cell repertoires in COVID-19. Sequencing used immunoSEQ multiplex PCR; TCRdb keeps in-frame clones, though not all of them. The sample gives some 110,000 clones, roughly 83% of which show up once; about 3.6% is in the top ten. Input material: peripheral blood. These receptors were obtained from a woman aged 80 or over with active or convalescent COVID-19. CDR3s include the opening cysteine and the closing phenylalanine or tryptophan. The order of the fields is J gene, V gene, CDR3 protein.

TRBJ2-7	TRBV10-2	CATNPRGPAYEQYF
TRBJ1-3	TRBV30	CAWSVLGRGNTIYF
TRBJ2-2	TRBV21-1	CASSKGTDRCTGELFF
TRBJ2-2	TRBV7-2	CASSLHRGSTGELFF
TRBJ2-5	TRBV7-7	CASSLNSGGGQETQYF
TRBJ1-1	TRBV6-2/TRBV6-3	CASSYSRALTEAFF
TRBJ1-2	TRBV9	CASSPVDRALDGYTF
TRBJ1-1	TRBV2	CASSPQAYNTEAFF
TRBJ1-4	TRBV5-1	CASSLTQATNEKLFF
TRBJ2-1	TRBV3-1/TRBV3-2	CASSQTSGAYNEQFF
TRBJ1-2	TRBV27	CASSLGGGGHYGYTF
TRBJ2-2	TRBV5-1	CASSLVTVNTGELFF
TRBJ1-1	TRBV12-5	CASGLRQGADTEAFF
TRBJ2-1	TRBV2	CASSLLAPEQFF
TRBJ1-6	TRBV14	CASRMDRGNSPLHF
TRBJ2-3	TRBV30	CAWSNSGLVADTQYF
TRBJ1-1	TRBV27	CASTTGGTEAFF
TRBJ2-5	TRBV5-1	CASSPGTSGETQYF
TRBJ1-5	TRBV5-1	CASRREFNQPQHF
TRBJ1-3	TRBV3-1/TRBV3-2	CASSQGGGGGNTIYF
TRBJ2-1	TRBV5-6	CASSLKDSIDEQFF
TRBJ1-1	TRBV9	CASSEQGYTEAFF
TRBJ1-2	TRBV6-5	CASSYGGIGNGYTF
TRBJ2-6	TRBV21-1	CASSPEDSGANVLTF
TRBJ1-1	TRBV7-3	CASSQNTAGTKAFF
TRBJ1-2	TRBV2	CASSEALSGSYGYTF
TRBJ1-4	TRBV2	CASSRGGGSEKLFF
TRBJ1-1	TRBV19	CASSIHRGTEAFF
TRBJ2-7	TRBV15	CATSRVRSEQYF
TRBJ2-3	TRBV7-3	CASSPSLQGWEGTDTQYF
TRBJ1-2	TRBV19	CASSRTTGVYGYTF
TRBJ2-3	TRBV5-1	CASSQGTISTDTQYF
TRBJ1-1	TRBV5-1	CASSPGTGGNTEAFF
TRBJ1-1	TRBV29-1	CSAVSGDTEAFF
TRBJ1-2	TRBV6-6	CASSSLASNYGYTF
TRBJ2-1	TRBV5-1	CASSLARLAGNNEQFF
TRBJ1-4	TRBV11-2	CASTPGFGEKLFF